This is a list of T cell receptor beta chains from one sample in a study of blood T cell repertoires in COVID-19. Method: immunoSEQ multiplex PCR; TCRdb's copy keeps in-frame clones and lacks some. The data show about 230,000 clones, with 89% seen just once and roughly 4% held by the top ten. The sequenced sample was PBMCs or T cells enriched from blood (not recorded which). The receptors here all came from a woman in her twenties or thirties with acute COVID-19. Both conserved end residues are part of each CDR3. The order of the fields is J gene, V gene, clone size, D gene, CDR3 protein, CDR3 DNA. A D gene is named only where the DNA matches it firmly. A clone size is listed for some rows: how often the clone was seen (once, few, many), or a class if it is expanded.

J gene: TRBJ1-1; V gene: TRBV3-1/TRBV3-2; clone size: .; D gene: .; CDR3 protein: CASSQRGGGNTEAFF; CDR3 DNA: TGTGCCAGCAGCCAAAGGGGGGGTGGGAACACTGAAGCTTTCTTT
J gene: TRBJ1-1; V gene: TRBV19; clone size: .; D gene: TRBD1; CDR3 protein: CASSIDRANTEAFF; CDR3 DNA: TGTGCCAGTAGTATCGACAGGGCGAACACTGAAGCTTTCTTT
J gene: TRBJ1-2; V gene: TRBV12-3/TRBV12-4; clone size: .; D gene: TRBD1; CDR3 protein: CASSLVGDRGSTF; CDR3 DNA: TGTGCCAGCAGTTTAGTAGGAGACAGGGGATCCACCTTC
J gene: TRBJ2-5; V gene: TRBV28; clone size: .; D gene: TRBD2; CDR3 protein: CASRFQRDQETQYF; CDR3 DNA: TGTGCCAGCAGGTTCCAGCGGGATCAAGAGACCCAGTACTTC
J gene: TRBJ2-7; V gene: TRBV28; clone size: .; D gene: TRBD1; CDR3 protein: CASSFRDRVSYEQYF; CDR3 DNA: TGTGCCAGCAGTTTCCGGGACAGGGTGTCCTACGAGCAGTACTTC
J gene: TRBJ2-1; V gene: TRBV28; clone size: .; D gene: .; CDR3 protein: CATGFSHNEQFF; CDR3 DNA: TGTGCTACAGGGTTCTCCCACAATGAGCAGTTCTTC
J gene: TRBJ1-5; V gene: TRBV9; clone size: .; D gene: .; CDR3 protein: CASSPTQETTVYQPQHF; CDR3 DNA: TGTGCCAGCAGCCCAACACAGGAAACCACTGTCTATCAGCCCCAGCATTTT
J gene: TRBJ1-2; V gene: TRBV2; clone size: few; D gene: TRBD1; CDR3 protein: CASSPWGQGAYGYTF; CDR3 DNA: TGTGCCAGCAGTCCATGGGGACAGGGCGCCTATGGCTACACCTTC
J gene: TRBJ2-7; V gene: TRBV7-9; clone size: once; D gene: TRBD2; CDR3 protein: CASSLATSGGYEQYF; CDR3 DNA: TGTGCCAGCAGCTTAGCGACTAGCGGGGGGTACGAGCAGTACTTC
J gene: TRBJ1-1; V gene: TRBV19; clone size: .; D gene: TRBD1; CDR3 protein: CASRGILLRDRNTEAFF; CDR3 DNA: TGTGCCAGTAGGGGCATCCTCCTTAGGGACAGGAACACTGAAGCTTTCTTT
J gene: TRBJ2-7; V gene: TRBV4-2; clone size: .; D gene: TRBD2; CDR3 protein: CASSQDGGGYEQYF; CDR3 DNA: TGTGCCAGCAGCCAAGATGGGGGGGGGTACGAGCAGTACTTC
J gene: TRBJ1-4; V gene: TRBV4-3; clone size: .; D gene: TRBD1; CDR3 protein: CASSQVLDRVRVNEKLFF; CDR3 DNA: TGCGCCAGCAGCCAAGTTCTGGACAGGGTTCGGGTTAATGAAAAACTGTTTTTT
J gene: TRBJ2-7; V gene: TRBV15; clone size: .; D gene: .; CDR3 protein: CATSRGGQAHEQYF; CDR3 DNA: TGTGCCACCAGCAGAGGGGGGCAGGCGCACGAGCAGTACTTC
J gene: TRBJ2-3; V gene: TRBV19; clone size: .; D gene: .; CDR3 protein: CASSARLVADTQYF; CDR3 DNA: TGTGCCAGTAGTGCACGACTAGTGGCGGATACGCAGTATTTT
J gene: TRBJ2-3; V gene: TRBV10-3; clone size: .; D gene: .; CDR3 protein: CAIKRDTINTDTQYF; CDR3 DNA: TGTGCCATCAAGAGGGACACGATAAACACAGATACGCAGTATTTT
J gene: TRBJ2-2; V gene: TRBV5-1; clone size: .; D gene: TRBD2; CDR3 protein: CASSGLAGGLNTGELFF; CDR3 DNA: TGCGCCAGCAGCGGGTTAGCGGGGGGTCTGAACACCGGGGAGCTGTTTTTT
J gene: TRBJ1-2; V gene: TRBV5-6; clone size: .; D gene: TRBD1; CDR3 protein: CASSLGTAYGYTF; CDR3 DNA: TGTGCCAGCAGTCTCGGGACAGCCTATGGCTACACCTTC
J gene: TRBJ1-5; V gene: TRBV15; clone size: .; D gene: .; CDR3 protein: CATSRARRVVNQPQHF; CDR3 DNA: TGTGCCACCAGCAGAGCCCGCAGGGTAGTAAATCAGCCCCAGCATTTT
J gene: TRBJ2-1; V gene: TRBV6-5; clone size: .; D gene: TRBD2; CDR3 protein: CASSTSGDEQFF; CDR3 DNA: TGTGCCAGCAGTACGAGCGGGGATGAGCAGTTCTTC
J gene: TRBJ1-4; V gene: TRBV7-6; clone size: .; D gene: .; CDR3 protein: CASSWRTGATNEKLFF; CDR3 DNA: TGTGCCAGCAGCTGGCGAACGGGGGCAACTAATGAAAAACTGTTTTTT
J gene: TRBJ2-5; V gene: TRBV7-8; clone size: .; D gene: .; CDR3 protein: CASSLGRGGQETQYF; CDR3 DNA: TGTGCCAGCAGCTTAGGGAGGGGGGGCCAAGAGACCCAGTACTTC
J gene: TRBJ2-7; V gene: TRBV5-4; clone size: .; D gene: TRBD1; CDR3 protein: CASSFRQGSYEQYF; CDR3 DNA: TGTGCCAGCAGCTTCCGACAGGGTTCCTACGAGCAGTACTTC
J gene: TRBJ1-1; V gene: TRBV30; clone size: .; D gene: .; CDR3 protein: CAWSTAPPDEAFF; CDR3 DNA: TGTGCCTGGTCGACTGCTCCTCCCGATGAAGCTTTCTTT
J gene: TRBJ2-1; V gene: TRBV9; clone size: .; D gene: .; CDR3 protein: CASSVRQYNEQFF; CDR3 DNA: TGTGCCAGCAGCGTAAGACAGTACAATGAGCAGTTCTTC
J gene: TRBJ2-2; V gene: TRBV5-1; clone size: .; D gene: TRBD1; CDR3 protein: CATEKQGAGTGELFF; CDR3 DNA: TGCGCCACAGAAAAACAGGGGGCTGGCACCGGGGAGCTGTTTTTT
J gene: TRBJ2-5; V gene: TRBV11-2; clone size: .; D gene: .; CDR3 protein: CASSRPSEETQYF; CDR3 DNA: TGTGCCAGCAGCCGTCCGAGCGAAGAGACCCAGTACTTC
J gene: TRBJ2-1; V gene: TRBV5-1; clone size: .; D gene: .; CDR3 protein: CASSLDFRGSAYNEQFF; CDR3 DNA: TGCGCCAGCAGCTTGGACTTTAGGGGGTCGGCCTACAATGAGCAGTTCTTC
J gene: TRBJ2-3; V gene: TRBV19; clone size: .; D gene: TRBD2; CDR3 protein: CASSKSGGGNTQYF; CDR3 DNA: TGTGCCAGCAGTAAGAGCGGGGGTGGCAATACGCAGTATTTT
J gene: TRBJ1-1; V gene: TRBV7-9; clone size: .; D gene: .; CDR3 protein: CASSLVGRGRVAFF; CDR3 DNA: TGTGCCAGCAGCTTAGTGGGCAGGGGCCGGGTAGCTTTCTTT
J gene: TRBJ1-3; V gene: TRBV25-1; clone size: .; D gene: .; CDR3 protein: CASSELYPHQGSGNTIYF; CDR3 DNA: TGTGCCAGCAGTGAACTATACCCTCACCAGGGCTCTGGAAACACCATATATTTT
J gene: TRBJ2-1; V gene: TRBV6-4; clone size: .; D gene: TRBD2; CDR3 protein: CASRTEGLVNNEQFF; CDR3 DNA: TGTGCCAGCAGGACGGAGGGACTAGTGAACAATGAGCAGTTCTTC
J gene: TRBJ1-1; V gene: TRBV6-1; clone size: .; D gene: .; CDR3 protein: CASSEVLGDTEAFF; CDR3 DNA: TGTGCCAGCAGTGAAGTTCTAGGGGACACTGAAGCTTTCTTT
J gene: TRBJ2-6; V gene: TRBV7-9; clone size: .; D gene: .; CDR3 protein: CASSLAITAGANVLTF; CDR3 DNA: TGTGCCAGCAGCTTAGCAATAACAGCTGGGGCCAACGTCCTGACTTTC
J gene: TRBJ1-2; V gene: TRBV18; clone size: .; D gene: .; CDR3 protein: CASSPDRADYGYTF; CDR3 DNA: TGTGCCAGCTCACCAGACAGAGCCGACTATGGCTACACCTTC
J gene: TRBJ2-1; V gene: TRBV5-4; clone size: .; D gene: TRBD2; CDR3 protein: CASSLLGGKYNEQFF; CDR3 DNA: TGTGCCAGCAGCTTGTTGGGGGGGAAATACAATGAGCAGTTCTTC
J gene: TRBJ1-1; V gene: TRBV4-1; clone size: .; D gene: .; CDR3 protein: CASSLVGGEAFF; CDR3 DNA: TGCGCCAGCAGCCTGGTGGGGGGGGAAGCTTTCTTT
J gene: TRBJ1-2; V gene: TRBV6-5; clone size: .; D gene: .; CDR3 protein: CATLEGLQVDYGYTF; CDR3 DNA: TGTGCCACCCTCGAGGGATTGCAGGTCGACTATGGCTACACCTTC
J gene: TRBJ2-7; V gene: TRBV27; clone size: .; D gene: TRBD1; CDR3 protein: CASTGQGTLGEQYF; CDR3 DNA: TGTGCCAGCACGGGACAGGGGACCTTAGGCGAGCAGTACTTC
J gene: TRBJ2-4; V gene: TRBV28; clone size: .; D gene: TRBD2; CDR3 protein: CATYPRGVLAKNIQYF; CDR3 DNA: TGTGCCACCTACCCTCGGGGGGTTTTAGCCAAAAACATTCAGTACTTC
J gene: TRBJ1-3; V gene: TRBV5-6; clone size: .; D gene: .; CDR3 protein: CASSDDRLSGNTIYF; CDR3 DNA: TGTGCCAGCAGCGACGACAGGCTTTCTGGAAACACCATATATTTT
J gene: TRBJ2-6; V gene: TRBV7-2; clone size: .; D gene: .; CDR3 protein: CASSLGQTGANVLTF; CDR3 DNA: TGTGCCAGCAGCTTAGGACAGACTGGGGCCAACGTCCTGACTTTC
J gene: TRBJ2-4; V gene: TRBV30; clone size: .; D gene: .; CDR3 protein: CAWSVLAQSRNIQYF; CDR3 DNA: TGTGCCTGGAGTGTACTTGCCCAGTCTAGAAACATTCAGTACTTC
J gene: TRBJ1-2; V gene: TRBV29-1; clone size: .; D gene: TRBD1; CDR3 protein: CSARDSAHGYTF; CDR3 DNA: TGCAGCGCCCGGGACAGTGCTCATGGCTACACCTTC
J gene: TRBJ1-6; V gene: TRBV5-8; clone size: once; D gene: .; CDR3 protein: CASSLEGGTANSPLHF; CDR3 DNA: TGTGCCAGCAGCTTGGAGGGCGGGACCGCTAATTCACCCCTCCACTTT
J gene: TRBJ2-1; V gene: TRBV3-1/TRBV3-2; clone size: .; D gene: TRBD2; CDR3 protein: CASSRTSGGHYNEQFF; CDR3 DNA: TGTGCCAGCAGCAGGACTAGCGGGGGACATTACAATGAGCAGTTCTTC
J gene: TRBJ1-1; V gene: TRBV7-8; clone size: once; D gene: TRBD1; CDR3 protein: CASSPSDRGDTEAFF; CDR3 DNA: TGTGCCAGCAGCCCATCCGACAGGGGTGACACTGAAGCTTTCTTT
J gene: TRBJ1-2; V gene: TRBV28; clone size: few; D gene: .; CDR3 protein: CASSLSWFRGGVRYGYTF; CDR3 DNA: TGTGCCAGCAGTTTATCTTGGTTCCGGGGGGGCGTTCGGTATGGCTACACCTTC
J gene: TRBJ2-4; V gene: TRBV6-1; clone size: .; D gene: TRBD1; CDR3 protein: CASSERTGSIIQYF; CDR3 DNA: TGTGCCAGCAGTGAGCGGACAGGGAGTATCATTCAGTACTTC